The clone carrying this T cell receptor (beta chain) was detected only a few times. Antigen unknown. This sample was included in a study of identical twins. Study-wide results and caveats: Carriage of fewer insertions was seen in abundant cord blood beta clonotypes, whereas memory repertoires showed none.

Healthy Caucasians made up all donors. TCRdb reprocessed the 5' RACE reads with MiXCR, giving one entry per CDR3 protein. The sample lists more than 600,000 distinct CDR3 sequences, about 20% seen once, with 10% to 15% in the top ten. The same sample was also used in a study of T cells expressing NK-cell markers.

This TCR derives from a young woman in good health. Input material: PBMCs.

The CDR3 nucleotides are TGCAGTGCTTCCCGACTAGCGGGGCTCCCAGATACGCAGTATTTT. Translated: CSASRLAGLPDTQYF. The chain employs TRBV20-1 and TRBJ2-3; TRBD2 matches 11 bases. V shed 5 bases, J shed 4 bases, and the junction held 8 bases outside the gene matches. Germline lookup yields CDR1 DFQATT and CDR2 SNEGSKA (reference sequence). The CDR3 is 15 amino acids.